A single sample gave rise to the 21 T cell receptor beta chains below, sequenced in a study of vaccination effects on CD4 cells after COVID-19 (dated by TCRdb to the early 2020s). The ViraFEST assay stimulated PBMC with viral peptide pools and then used TCR sequencing to identify antigen-specific CD4+ T cell clonotypes by expansion. After around 11 days of culture, CD4+ T cells were isolated with the EasySep CD4+ T cell isolation kit. Negative nucleocapsid antibody results before and after vaccination confirmed that the healthy vaccine recipients had no prior SARS-CoV-2 infection. Their antigens remain unidentified. Library creation used the immunoSEQ multiplex PCR assay. The table comes from immuneACCESS by way of TCRdb, which keeps in-frame sequences with V and J called. Part of the clones is missing from these tables; in studies checked, under half for an unresolved V gene and the rest for unknown reasons. This sample lists 62,000 or so clones; roughly 80% were detected once. 10% to 15% of the sample rests with the top ten.

Sequencing used CD4+ T cells from PBMCs cultured with SARS-CoV-2 spike peptides, obtained before COVID-19 vaccination. Taken with the paper, the label for cell subset or site translates to: SARS-CoV-2 spike overlapping peptide pool stimulation. The receptor source for this set is a human donor who received a COVID-19 vaccine.

This clone was observed once. The genes are TRBV6-5 and TRBJ1-2; maybe TRBD1 (6 bases). This CDR3 has 12 residues. In germline, CDR1 is MNHEY, CDR2 SVGAGI. The V end lost 6 bases, the J end lost 4 bases, and 9 bases lay between the germline ends. Here the CDR3 reads CASRTGTYGYTF. DNA for the CDR3: TGTGCCAGCAGAACAGGGACCTATGGCTACACCTTC.

The V and J genes are TRBV3-1 (or the pseudogene TRBV3-2) and TRBJ1-6; 7 bases align to TRBD1. Germline CDR1 is LGHDT and CDR2 is YNNKEL (reference sequence). J was trimmed by 10 bases and V by 6 bases; bases with no gene match: 12. The CDR3 loop spans 15 amino acids. CDR3 sequence (DNA): TGTGCCAGCAGGCCTTCGGGACAGCACGTATCACCCCTCCACTTT. Residues: CASRPSGQHVSPLHF.

The chain is built from TRBV5-1 and TRBJ2-2; 7 bases match TRBD2. Losses at the gene ends were 1 base for V and 3 bases for J; bases not matched to a gene: 3. Germline V lookup: CDR1 SGHRS, CDR2 YFSETQ. CDR3 size: 15 residues. CDR3: CASSLSGVDTGELFF. The CDR3 DNA reads TGCGCCAGCAGCTTGAGCGGGGTAGACACCGGGGAGCTGTTTTTT.

J is TRBJ1-2 and V is TRBV6-6; tentative D call: TRBD1 (5 bases). Germline V gene data show CDR1 as MNHNY and CDR2 as SVGAGI (reference sequence). V lost 6 bases, J lost 6 bases, and 20 bases lay in between. CDR3 length: 15 residues. This chain's CDR3 is CASSQPPGREDGYTF. The CDR3 nucleotides are TGTGCCAGCAGCCAACCCCCGGGCAGGGAAGATGGCTACACCTTC.

This clone was seen only a few times. This chain links TRBV21-1 with TRBJ1-4. TRBV21-1 is recorded as a pseudogene. The CDR3 extends over 15 amino acids. The CDR3 DNA reads as TGTGCCAGCAGCAAAACCCCTGGGCGGGATGAAAAACTGTTTTTT. Residues: CASSKTPGRDEKLFF.

The chain couples TRBV24-1 to TRBJ2-5; possibly TRBD1 for D (6 bases). The CDR3 contains 14 residues. Germline CDR1 and CDR2: KGHDR and SFDVKD. V dropped 9 bases and J dropped 3 bases, with 16 bases sitting between them. The CDR3 bases are TGTGCCACCCAGGTCGCAGGGGCCAAAGAGACCCAGTACTTC. Amino acids: CATQVAGAKETQYF.

The V and J genes are TRBV9 and TRBJ1-1; D not certain. Trimming took off 0 bases at V and 1 base at J, with 4 bases between the two ends. The CDR3 runs 13 residues. Germline V lookup: CDR1 SGDLS, CDR2 YYNGEE. CDR3 DNA sequence: TGTGCCAGCAGCGTAGCCCCGAACACTGAAGCTTTCTTT. It specifies CASSVAPNTEAFF.

This chain links TRBV30 with TRBJ1-5; D uncertain. The length of the CDR3 is 15 residues. Trimming removed 0 bases at V and 0 bases at J, with 9 bases between. CDR1 GTSNPN and CDR2 SVGIG come from the germline V gene (reference sequence). In DNA form, the CDR3 reads TGTGCCTGGAGTGTCGGACCGATTAGCAATCAGCCCCAGCATTTT. It is translated as CAWSVGPISNQPQHF.

V usage is TRBV5-1 and J usage is TRBJ1-3; no clear D. CDR3 length equals 13 residues. V lost 5 bases, J lost 7 bases, and 13 bases lay in between. CDR1 is SGHRS, CDR2 YFSETQ, per germline. CDR3 nucleotides: TGCGCCAGCAGTCCGGGCGGTTGGAACACCATATATTTT. Amino acid sequence: CASSPGGWNTIYF.

This clone was counted a few times. The chain uses TRBV9 and TRBJ2-2; 11 bases align to TRBD2. The CDR3 contains 18 residues. From germline, CDR1 is SGDLS and CDR2 YYNGEE. After removal of 0 bases from V and 0 bases from J, the junction contained 4 bases not matched to a gene. Here the CDR3 reads CASSVGLAGGTNTGELFF. As DNA, the CDR3 is TGTGCCAGCAGCGTAGGGCTAGCGGGGGGTACGAACACCGGGGAGCTGTTTTTT.

The chain couples TRBV2 to TRBJ2-1, with 8 bases lining up with TRBD1. With V trimmed by 6 bases and J by 2 bases, 6 bases remained unmatched. This CDR3 comprises 15 residues. Germline CDR1 SNHLY, CDR2 FYNNEI. Here the CDR3 reads CASSEDRAAYNEQFF. The CDR3 DNA sequence: TGTGCCAGCAGCGAGGACAGGGCGGCCTACAATGAGCAGTTCTTC.

The J gene is TRBJ1-5, the V gene TRBV27; the D is unclear. In germline, CDR1 is MNHEY, CDR2 SMNVEV (reference sequence). This CDR3 comprises 13 residues. Trimming removed 6 bases from V and 7 bases from J, with 13 bases in between. The CDR3 is CASSQVGSQPQHF. The DNA of the CDR3 is TGTGCCAGCAGCCAGGTCGGGTCCCAGCCCCAGCATTTT.

V usage is TRBV18 and J usage is TRBJ2-1; D is possibly TRBD1 (5 bases). V was clipped by 3 bases and J by 2 bases, with 11 bases between them. CDR1 KGHSH and CDR2 LQKENI come from the germline V gene. This CDR3 spans 15 amino acids. This CDR3 reads CASSPTGVTYNEQFF. CDR3 in DNA: TGTGCCAGCTCACCCACAGGCGTCACCTACAATGAGCAGTTCTTC.

This CDR3 reads CASSLQGLYQPQHF. The CDR3 region has the DNA TGTGCCAGCAGCCTTCAGGGATTATATCAGCCCCAGCATTTT. The chain carries TRBV7-2 and TRBJ1-5, with a weak D call TRBD1 (5 bases). In germline, CDR1 is SGHTA, CDR2 FQGNSA. Deletions cut 5 bases from V and 5 bases from J, with 13 bases between. This CDR3 comprises 14 residues.

This clone was recorded once. This specimen includes other DNA sequences encoding the same CDR3. The gene calls are TRBV20-1 and TRBJ2-5; the D is unclear. The CDR3 has 10 residues. V dropped 5 bases and J dropped 5 bases, with 6 bases sitting between them. CDR1 DFQATT and CDR2 SNEGSKA come from the germline V gene (reference sequence). CDR3 nucleotides: TGCAGTGCTGGAAGGGAGACCCAGTACTTC. It is translated as CSAGRETQYF.

The chain recombines TRBV18 with TRBJ1-2; a possible D gene is TRBD1 (6 bases). The V end lost 3 bases, the J end lost 5 bases, and 13 bases lay between the germline ends. Germline CDR1 KGHSH, CDR2 LQKENI. The CDR3 extends over 14 amino acids. The CDR3, as DNA: TGTGCCAGCTCACCTCAGACAGGCCTATATGGCTACACCTTC. Its protein product is CASSPQTGLYGYTF. The whole variable domain, remainder taken from reference TRBV18 and TRBJ1-2, is NAGVMQNPRHLVRRRGQEARLRCSPMKGHSHVYWYRQLPEEGLKFMVYLQKENIIDESGMPKERFSAEFPKEGPSILRIQQVVRGDSAAYFCASSPQTGLYGYTFGSGTRLTVV.

The V call is TRBV1, the J call TRBJ2-7; whether TRBD2, the table's D call, matches the DNA was not checked. TRBV1 is labeled a pseudogene. The CDR3 runs to 17 residues. The chain's CDR3 is CTSSQDLLAGGPHEQYV. The DNA for the CDR3 is TGCACCAGCAGCCAAGATCTACTAGCGGGGGGGCCCCACGAGCAGTACGTC.

The DNA of the CDR3 is TGTGCCTGCCAGACAGTTCTGGATTCACCCCTCCACTTT. It encodes CACQTVLDSPLHF. This sequence joins TRBV18 and TRBJ1-6, with D possibly TRBD1 on 5 matching bases. Trimming stripped 11 bases from V and 8 bases from J, with 16 bases between. Germline lookup yields CDR1 KGHSH and CDR2 LQKENI. CDR3 length: 13 residues.

This clone has just a few counts. The chain uses TRBV18 and TRBJ1-1; D not certain. CDR1 is KGHSH and CDR2 is LQKENI in the germline V gene. V was shortened by 4 bases and J by 0 bases, with 9 bases between the two germline ends. The CDR3 has 14 residues. The DNA of the CDR3 is TGTGCCAGCTCACTTCAAACGGTGAACACTGAAGCTTTCTTT. Protein product: CASSLQTVNTEAFF.

This rearrangement joins TRBV18 to TRBJ2-1, with no clear D. The CDR3 totals 13 residues. Trimming took 5 bases from V and 5 from J, leaving 10 bases between them. CDR1 is KGHSH, CDR2 LQKENI, per germline. CDR3 region: CASSLQLNNEQFF. CDR3 in DNA: TGTGCCAGCTCATTACAGCTTAACAATGAGCAGTTCTTC.

The sample holds a few counts of this clone. The V gene is TRBV6-1, the J gene TRBJ2-7; D gene ambiguous. Between the trimmed V and J ends, which lost 2 bases and 5 bases, there was a span of 25 bases. CDR3 size: 18 residues. Germline CDR1 and CDR2: MNHNS and SASEGT. The CDR3 loop is CASSEWSRVLQLPDEQYV. The DNA for the CDR3 is TGTGCCAGCAGTGAATGGAGTCGGGTCTTACAGCTACCTGACGAGCAGTACGTC.